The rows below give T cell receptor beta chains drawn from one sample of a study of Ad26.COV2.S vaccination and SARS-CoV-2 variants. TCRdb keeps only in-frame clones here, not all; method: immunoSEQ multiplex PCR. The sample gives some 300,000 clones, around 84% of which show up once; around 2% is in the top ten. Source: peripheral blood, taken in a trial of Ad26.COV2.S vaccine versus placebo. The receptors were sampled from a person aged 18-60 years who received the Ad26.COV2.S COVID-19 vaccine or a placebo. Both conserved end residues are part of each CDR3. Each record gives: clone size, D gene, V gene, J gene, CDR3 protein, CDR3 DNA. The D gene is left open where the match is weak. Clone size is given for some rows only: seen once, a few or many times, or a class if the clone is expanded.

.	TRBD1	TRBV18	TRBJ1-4	CASSPVSGQRREKLFF	TGTGCCAGCTCACCAGTTTCGGGACAGCGGAGGGAAAAACTGTTTTTT
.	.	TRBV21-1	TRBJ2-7	CASSKIGGLLEQYF	TGTGCCAGCAGCAAAATAGGAGGTTTACTCGAGCAGTACTTC
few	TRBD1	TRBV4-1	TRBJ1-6	CASSQGQGANSPLHF	TGCGCCAGCAGCCAAGGGCAGGGGGCTAATTCACCCCTCCACTTT
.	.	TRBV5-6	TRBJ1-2	CASSSRLRGVNYGYTF	TGTGCCAGCAGCTCACGCCTCAGGGGAGTTAACTATGGCTACACCTTC
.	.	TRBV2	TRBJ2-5	CASSWRGVQETQYF	TGTGCCAGCAGTTGGAGAGGGGTGCAAGAGACCCAGTACTTC
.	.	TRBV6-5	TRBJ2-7	CASRRGRDEQYF	TGTGCCAGCAGGCGAGGCAGGGACGAGCAGTACTTC
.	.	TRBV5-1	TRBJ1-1	CASSLQGRRTEAFF	TGCGCCAGCAGCTTGCAGGGGCGACGGACTGAAGCTTTCTTT
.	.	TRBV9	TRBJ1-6	CASSVGNSPLHF	TGTGCCAGCAGCGTAGGGAATTCACCCCTCCACTTT
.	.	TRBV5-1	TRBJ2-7	CASSPVLENYEQYF	TGCGCCAGCAGCCCCGTCCTGGAGAACTACGAGCAGTACTTC
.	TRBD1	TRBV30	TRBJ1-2	CAWSLQGAFGYTF	TGTGCCTGGAGTCTACAGGGGGCTTTTGGCTACACCTTC
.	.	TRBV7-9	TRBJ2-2	CASSFPQTGPFGELFF	TGTGCCAGCAGCTTCCCACAGACAGGCCCTTTCGGGGAGCTGTTTTTT
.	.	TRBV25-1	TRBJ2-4	CASSVNTKAKNIQYF	TGTGCCAGCAGTGTGAACACCAAAGCCAAAAACATTCAGTACTTC
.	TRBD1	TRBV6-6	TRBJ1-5	CASSYSMDRNQPQHF	TGTGCCAGCAGTTACTCGATGGACAGGAATCAGCCCCAGCATTTT
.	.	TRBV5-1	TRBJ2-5	CASSAGLDGETQYF	TGCGCCAGCAGCGCAGGGTTGGATGGGGAGACCCAGTACTTC
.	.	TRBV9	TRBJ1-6	CASSLGPQHHNSPLHF	TGTGCCAGCAGCCTCGGCCCACAACATCACAATTCACCCCTCCACTTT
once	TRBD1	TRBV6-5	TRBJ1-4	CASGDRGTTNEKLFF	TGTGCCAGCGGCGACAGGGGTACAACTAATGAAAAACTGTTTTTT
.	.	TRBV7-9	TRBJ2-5	CASSLAGGVFSQETQYF	TGTGCCAGCAGCTTAGCGGGCGGAGTCTTTTCCCAAGAGACCCAGTACTTC
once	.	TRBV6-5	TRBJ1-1	CATLDREAFF	TGTGCCACCCTCGACAGGGAAGCTTTCTTT
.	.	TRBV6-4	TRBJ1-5	CASSEQHGQPQHF	TGTGCCAGCAGTGAACAGCACGGGCAGCCCCAGCATTTT
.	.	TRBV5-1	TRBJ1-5	CASRKDYSNQPQHF	TGCGCCAGCAGAAAAGATTATAGCAATCAGCCCCAGCATTTT
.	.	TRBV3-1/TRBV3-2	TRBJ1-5	CASSQTKCRQPQHF	TGTGCCAGCAGCCAAACGAAATGTCGGCAGCCCCAGCATTTT
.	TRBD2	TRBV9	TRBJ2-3	CASSVERVAGEFTDTQYF	TGTGCCAGCAGCGTAGAAAGGGTAGCGGGGGAGTTCACAGATACGCAGTATTTT
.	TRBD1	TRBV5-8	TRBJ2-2	CASLSRGQLHLKSNTGELFF	TGTGCCAGCTTATCCAGGGGACAGCTACATCTCAAATCGAACACCGGGGAGCTGTTTTTT
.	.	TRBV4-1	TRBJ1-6	CASSQERGSYNSPLHF	TGCGCCAGCAGCCAAGAAAGGGGTTCCTATAATTCACCCCTCCACTTT
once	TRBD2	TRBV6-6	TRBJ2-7	CASMGLAASHSYEQYF	TGTGCCAGCATGGGACTAGCGGCTTCCCACTCCTACGAGCAGTACTTC
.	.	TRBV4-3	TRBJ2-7	CASSQSLLDEQYF	TGCGCCAGCAGCCAGTCCTTATTGGACGAGCAGTACTTC